A single sample is the source of the 13 T cell receptor beta chains below, sequenced in a study of T-cell memory formation after mild COVID-19. TCRdb analysed the 5' RACE reads with MiXCR anew, one entry per CDR3 protein. The repertoire has over 120,000 distinct CDR3 sequences, roughly 6.2% of them found once; the top ten carry around 1.9%. The sequenced material came from PBMCs or a T cell subset sorted from them (not recorded which). These receptors were obtained from an adult woman who had mild COVID-19 (a few samples of this study predate the infection). Cell type and time point are not known.

At least ten counts were recorded for this clonotype. V is TRBV29-1 and J is TRBJ2-3; 8 nucleotides line up with TRBD2. Germline V gene sequence: CDR1 SQVTM, CDR2 ANQGSEA. The CDR3 has 13 residues. V was pared by 7 bases and J by 2 bases, with 5 bases of the junction left unmatched. In nucleotides, the CDR3 is TGCAGCGCCGATAGCGGGGCCACAGATACGCAGTATTTT. This gives the protein CSADSGATDTQYF.

This clonotype was picked up many times. The rearrangement joins TRBV24-1 to TRBJ2-1, with 9 bases that match TRBD2. This CDR3 is 19 amino acids long. CDR1 is KGHDR and CDR2 is SFDVKD in the germline V gene. V shed 4 bases and J 9 bases; nucleotides not matched to a gene: 21. The CDR3 sequence is CATSDPRGGRTRGGGEQFF. CDR3 coding DNA: TGTGCCACCAGTGACCCGCGGGGGGGTCGGACTAGAGGCGGTGGTGAGCAGTTCTTC.

The genes are TRBV5-6 and TRBJ2-3; no definite D call. Trimming took off 6 bases at V and 0 bases at J, with 8 bases between the two ends. Per germline, CDR1 SGHDT and CDR2 YYEEEE. CDR3 length: 13 residues. CDR3: CASTADSTDTQYF. CDR3 nucleotides: TGTGCCAGCACAGCTGATAGCACAGATACGCAGTATTTT.

V usage is TRBV7-6 and J usage is TRBJ2-7, with D maybe TRBD2 (5 bases). CDR3 length equals 13 residues. Germline lookup yields CDR1 SGHVS and CDR2 FNYEAQ. The V end lost 0 bases, the J end lost 7 bases, and 10 bases lay between the germline ends. The CDR3 reads CASSLARTGEQYF. The CDR3 DNA reads TGTGCCAGCAGCTTAGCGAGGACTGGGGAGCAGTACTTC.

In its sample, this clonotype was seen many times. J is TRBJ2-2 and V is TRBV24-1, with TRBD1 matching 7 bases. CDR1 is KGHDR and CDR2 is SFDVKD in the germline V gene. The CDR3 loop spans 16 amino acids. Trimming cost V 4 bases and J 5 bases; bases outside gene matches: 9. DNA of the CDR3: TGTGCCACCAGTGACTACTCGACAGGGAAAACCGGGGAGCTGTTTTTT. It is translated as CATSDYSTGKTGELFF.

This clonotype has just a few counts. The gene calls are TRBV19 and TRBJ2-1; D possibly corresponds to TRBD2 (5 bases). CDR1 is LNHDA and CDR2 is SQIVND in the germline V gene (reference sequence). The V end was cut by 3 bases, the J end by 9 bases, with 12 bases between. This CDR3 is built from 13 residues. In DNA form, the CDR3 reads TGTGCCAGTAGTATGGGTTTACGGGGTGAGCAGTTCTTC. Protein sequence: CASSMGLRGEQFF.

This clonotype was detected many times. The chain joins TRBV12-3 or TRBV12-4 to TRBJ2-7; unclear D gene. Trimming cost V 6 bases and J 13 bases, with 19 bases left between them. The CDR3 extends over 12 amino acids. CDR3 sequence (DNA): TGTGCCAGCAGCCCCCGTTTCGAGTATATCTACTTC. Amino acid sequence: CASSPRFEYIYF.

This clonotype was counted between two and nine times. Compared with germline, one end of the junction differs, possibly owing to a read error. V and J are TRBV20-1 and TRBJ2-1; 7 bases are a match to TRBD2. Germline lookup yields CDR1 DFQATT and CDR2 SNEGSKA (reference sequence). The CDR3 loop spans 13 amino acids. The CDR3 loop is CSTSVSSYNEQFF. The CDR3 nucleotides are TGCAGTACTAGCGTTAGCTCCTACAATGAGCAGTTCTTC.

The chain recombines TRBV2 with TRBJ2-3; D possibly corresponds to TRBD1 (5 bases). CDR3 size: 14 residues. Trimming shortened V by 4 bases and J by 1 base, and 9 bases separated the two germline ends. Germline V CDR1 and CDR2: SNHLY, FYNNEI. As DNA, the CDR3 is TGTGCCAGCAGTGTGTTACAGGGCACAGATACGCAGTATTTT. Translated: CASSVLQGTDTQYF.

V usage is TRBV6-2 or TRBV6-3 and J usage is TRBJ2-7; D perhaps matches TRBD1 (5 bases). Trimming removed 5 bases from V and 3 bases from J, with 17 bases in between. The CDR3 sequence is 15 residues long. From germline, CDR1 is MNHEY and CDR2 SVGEGT. CDR3 in amino acids: CASSPGKGRSYEQYF. The CDR3 DNA reads TGTGCCAGCAGTCCAGGGAAGGGCCGGAGCTACGAGCAGTACTTC.

This clonotype showed up many times. The genes are TRBV11-2 and TRBJ2-7; a possible D gene is TRBD1 (7 bases). V shed 5 bases and J shed 3 bases, with 20 bases lying between them. Germline assignment: CDR1 SGHAT and CDR2 FQNNGV. This CDR3 comprises 16 residues. Here the CDR3 DNA reads TGTGCCAGCAGCCCGATTGCGGGACAGAGAGACTACGAGCAGTACTTC. This sequence encodes CASSPIAGQRDYEQYF.

Of note for this clonotype: A junction boundary mismatches the germline segment, possibly from a read error. J is TRBJ2-3 and V is TRBV4-1, with no clear D. From germline, CDR1 is MGHRA and CDR2 YSYEKL. The CDR3 is 12 residues long. CDR3 DNA: TGCGCCAGCAGCCAAGATAGGAATACGCGGTATTTT. Amino acid sequence: CASSQDRNTRYF.

This clonotype was found a few times. The chain recombines TRBV12-3 or TRBV12-4 with TRBJ2-7; 9 nucleotides match TRBD2. V trimming: 5 bases; J trimming: 4 bases; junction bases outside the gene matches: 6. The CDR3 runs to 14 residues. The CDR3 coding sequence is TGTGCCAGCAGTACCCTTGGACTAGCGTACGAGCAGTACTTC. Its protein is CASSTLGLAYEQYF.